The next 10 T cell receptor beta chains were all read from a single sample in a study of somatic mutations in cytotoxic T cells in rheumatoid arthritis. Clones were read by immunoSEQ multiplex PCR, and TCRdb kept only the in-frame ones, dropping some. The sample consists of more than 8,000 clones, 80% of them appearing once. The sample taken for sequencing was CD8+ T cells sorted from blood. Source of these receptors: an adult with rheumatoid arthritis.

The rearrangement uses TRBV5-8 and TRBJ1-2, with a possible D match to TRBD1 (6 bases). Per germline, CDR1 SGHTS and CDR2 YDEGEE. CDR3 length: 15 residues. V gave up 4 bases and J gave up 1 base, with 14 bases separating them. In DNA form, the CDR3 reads TGTGCCAGCAGCAAACCGGGACAACTTAACTATGGCTACACCTTC. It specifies CASSKPGQLNYGYTF. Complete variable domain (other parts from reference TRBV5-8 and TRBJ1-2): EAGVTQSPTHLIKTRGQQATLRCSPISGHTSVYWYQQALGLGLQFLLWYDEGEERNRGNFPPRFSGRQFPNYSSELNVNALELEDSALYLCASSKPGQLNYGYTFGSGTRLTVV.

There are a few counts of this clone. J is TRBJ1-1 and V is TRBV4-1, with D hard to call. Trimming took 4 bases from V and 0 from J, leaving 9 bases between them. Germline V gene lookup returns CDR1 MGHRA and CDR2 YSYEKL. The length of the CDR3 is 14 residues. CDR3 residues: CASSLLQLNTEAFF. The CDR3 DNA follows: TGCGCCAGCAGCCTTCTACAGCTGAACACTGAAGCTTTCTTT.

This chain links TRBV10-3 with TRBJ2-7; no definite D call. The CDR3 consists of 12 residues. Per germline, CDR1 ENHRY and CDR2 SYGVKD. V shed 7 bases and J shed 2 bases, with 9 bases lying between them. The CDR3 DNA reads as TGTGCCATCACGACTGAAACCTACGAGCAGTACTTC. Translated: CAITTETYEQYF.

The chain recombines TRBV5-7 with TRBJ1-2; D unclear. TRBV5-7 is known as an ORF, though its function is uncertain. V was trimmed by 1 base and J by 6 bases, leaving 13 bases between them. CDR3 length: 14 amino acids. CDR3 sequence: CASSLYRADNGYTF. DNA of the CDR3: TGTGCCAGCAGCTTGTATCGGGCAGATAATGGCTACACCTTC.

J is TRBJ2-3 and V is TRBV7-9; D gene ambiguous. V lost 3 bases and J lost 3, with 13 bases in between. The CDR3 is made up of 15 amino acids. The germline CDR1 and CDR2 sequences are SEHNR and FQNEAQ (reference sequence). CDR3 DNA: TGTGCCAGCAGCTTCGACGGACGTCGGACAGATACGCAGTATTTT. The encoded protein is CASSFDGRRTDTQYF.

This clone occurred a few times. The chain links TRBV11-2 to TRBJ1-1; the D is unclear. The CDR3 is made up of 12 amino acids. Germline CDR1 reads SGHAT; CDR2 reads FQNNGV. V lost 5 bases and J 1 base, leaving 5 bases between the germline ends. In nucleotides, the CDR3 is TGTGCCAGCAGCACCACGAACACTGAAGCTTTCTTT. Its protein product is CASSTTNTEAFF.

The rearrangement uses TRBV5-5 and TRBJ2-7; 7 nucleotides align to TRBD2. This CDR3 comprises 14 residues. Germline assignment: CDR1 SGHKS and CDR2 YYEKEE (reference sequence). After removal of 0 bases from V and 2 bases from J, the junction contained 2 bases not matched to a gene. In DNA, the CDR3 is TGTGCCAGCAGCTTGGCGGGGGGTGCCTACGAGCAGTACTTC. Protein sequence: CASSLAGGAYEQYF.

The CDR3 DNA is TGTGCCAGCGACTTACCCGCGGAGGGGAGGAATTCACCCCTCCACTTT. Translated: CASDLPAEGRNSPLHF. The rearrangement links TRBV7-9 to TRBJ1-6; D might be TRBD1 (5 bases). Germline V gene data show CDR1 as SEHNR and CDR2 as FQNEAQ (reference sequence). The length of the CDR3 is 16 residues. The V end lost 8 bases, the J end lost 7 bases, and 21 bases lay between the germline ends.

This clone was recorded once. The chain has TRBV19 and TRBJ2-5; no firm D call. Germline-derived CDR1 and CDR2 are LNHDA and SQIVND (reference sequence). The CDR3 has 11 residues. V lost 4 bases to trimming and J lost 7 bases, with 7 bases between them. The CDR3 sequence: CASSNSGTQYF. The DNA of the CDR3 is TGTGCCAGTAGTAACTCCGGGACCCAGTACTTC. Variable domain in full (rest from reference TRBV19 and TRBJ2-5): DGGITQSPKYLFRKEGQNVTLSCEQNLNHDAMYWYRQDPGQGLRLIYYSQIVNDFQKGDIAEGYSVSREKKESFPLTVTSAQKNPTAFYLCASSNSGTQYFGPGTRLLVL.

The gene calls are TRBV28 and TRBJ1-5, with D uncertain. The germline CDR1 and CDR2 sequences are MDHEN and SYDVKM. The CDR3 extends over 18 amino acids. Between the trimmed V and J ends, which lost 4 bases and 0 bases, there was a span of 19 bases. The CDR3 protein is CASSSNQVWADSNQPQHF. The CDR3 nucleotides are TGTGCCAGCAGTTCCAACCAAGTCTGGGCGGATAGCAATCAGCCCCAGCATTTT. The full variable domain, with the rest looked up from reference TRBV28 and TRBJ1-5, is DVKVTQSSRYLVKRTGEKVFLECVQDMDHENMFWYRQDPGLGLRLIYFSYDVKMKEKGDIPEGYSVSREKKERFSLILESASTNQTSMYLCASSSNQVWADSNQPQHFGDGTRLSIL.